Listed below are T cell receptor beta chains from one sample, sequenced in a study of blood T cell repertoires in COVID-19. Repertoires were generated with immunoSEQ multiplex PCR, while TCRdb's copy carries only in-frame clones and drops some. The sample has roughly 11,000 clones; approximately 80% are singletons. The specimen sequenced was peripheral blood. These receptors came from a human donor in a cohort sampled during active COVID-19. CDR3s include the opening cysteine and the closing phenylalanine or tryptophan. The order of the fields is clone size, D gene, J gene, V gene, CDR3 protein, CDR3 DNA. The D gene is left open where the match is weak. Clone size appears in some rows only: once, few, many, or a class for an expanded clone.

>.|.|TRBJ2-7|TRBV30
CAWSVRLRYEQYF
TGTGCCTGGAGTGTACGATTGCGGTACGAGCAGTACTTC
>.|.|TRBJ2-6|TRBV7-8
CASSLVWRVSLANVLTF
TGTGCCAGCAGCTTAGTTTGGCGGGTCTCTTTGGCCAACGTCCTGACTTTC
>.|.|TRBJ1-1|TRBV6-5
CASNRAWLNTEAFF
TGTGCCAGCAACAGGGCTTGGCTGAACACTGAAGCTTTCTTT
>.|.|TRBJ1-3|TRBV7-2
CASSLVAGTVNTIYF
TGTGCCAGCAGCTTAGTTGCAGGAACTGTAAACACCATATATTTT
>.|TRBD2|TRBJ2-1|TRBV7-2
CASSLSVSASGGGYQFF
TGTGCCAGCAGCTTAAGTGTGTCGGCTAGCGGGGGGGGATATCAGTTCTTC
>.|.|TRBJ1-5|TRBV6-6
CASSQPREGWGVYSNQPQHF
TGTGCCAGCAGTCAACCTAGGGAGGGCTGGGGGGTATATAGCAATCAGCCCCAGCATTTT
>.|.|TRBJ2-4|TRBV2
CASSDQQSLAKNIQYF
TGTGCCAGCAGTGACCAACAGAGTCTAGCCAAAAACATTCAGTACTTC
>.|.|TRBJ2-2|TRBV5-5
CASEAPKPRGTGELFF
TGTGCCAGCGAGGCGCCCAAGCCCCGTGGGACCGGGGAGCTGTTTTTT
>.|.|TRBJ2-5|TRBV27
CASSLGPWATQYF
TGTGCCAGCAGTTTAGGGCCATGGGCGACCCAGTACTTC
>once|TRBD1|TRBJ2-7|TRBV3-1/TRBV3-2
CASSQAPGQLYEQYF
TGTGCCAGCAGCCAAGCGCCGGGACAGCTCTACGAGCAGTACTTC
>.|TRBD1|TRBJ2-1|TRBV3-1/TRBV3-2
CASSRRDRAYEQFF
TGTGCCAGCAGCCGCCGGGACAGGGCCTATGAGCAGTTCTTC
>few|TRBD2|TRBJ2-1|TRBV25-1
CASTPTGLAGRYNEQFF
TGTGCCAGCACCCCCACGGGACTAGCGGGGAGGTACAATGAGCAGTTCTTC
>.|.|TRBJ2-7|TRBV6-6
CASSLAAQSSYEQYF
TGTGCCAGCAGCTTAGCGGCACAGAGCTCCTACGAGCAGTACTTC
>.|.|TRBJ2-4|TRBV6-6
CASNPTGSGYIQYF
TGTGCCAGCAATCCAACAGGGTCCGGATACATTCAGTACTTC
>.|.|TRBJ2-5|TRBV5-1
CASSLDPPQAQETQYF
TGCGCCAGCAGCTTGGACCCCCCCCAGGCCCAAGAGACCCAGTACTTC
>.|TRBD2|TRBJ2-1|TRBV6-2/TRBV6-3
CASSGGGEQFF
TGTGCCAGCAGTGGGGGGGGTGAGCAGTTCTTC
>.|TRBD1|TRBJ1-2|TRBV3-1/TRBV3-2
CASSPRGRGRTNYGYTF
TGTGCCAGCAGCCCCCGGGGCAGGGGGCGGACTAACTATGGCTACACCTTC
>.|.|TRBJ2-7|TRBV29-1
CSVVAGVGDEQYF
TGCAGCGTTGTGGCAGGGGTAGGCGACGAGCAGTACTTC
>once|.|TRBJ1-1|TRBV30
CAWSVPRRVAFF
TGTGCCTGGAGTGTCCCCCGCCGGGTAGCTTTCTTT
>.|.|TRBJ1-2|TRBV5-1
CASRPGFNYGYTF
TGCGCCAGCCGGCCAGGGTTTAACTATGGCTACACCTTC
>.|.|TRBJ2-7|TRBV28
CASSLTGTYEQYF
TGTGCCAGCAGTTTAACAGGGACCTACGAGCAGTACTTC
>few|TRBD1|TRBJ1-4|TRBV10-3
CAIRQGATNEKLFF
TGTGCCATCAGACAGGGGGCGACTAATGAAAAACTGTTTTTT
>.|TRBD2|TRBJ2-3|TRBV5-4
CASSLTSGGEGTQYF
TGTGCCAGCAGCTTGACTAGCGGGGGGGAAGGTACGCAGTATTTT
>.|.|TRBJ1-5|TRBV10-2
CASSEGGRRNQPQHF
TGCGCCAGCAGTGAAGGAGGGAGAAGAAATCAGCCCCAGCATTTT